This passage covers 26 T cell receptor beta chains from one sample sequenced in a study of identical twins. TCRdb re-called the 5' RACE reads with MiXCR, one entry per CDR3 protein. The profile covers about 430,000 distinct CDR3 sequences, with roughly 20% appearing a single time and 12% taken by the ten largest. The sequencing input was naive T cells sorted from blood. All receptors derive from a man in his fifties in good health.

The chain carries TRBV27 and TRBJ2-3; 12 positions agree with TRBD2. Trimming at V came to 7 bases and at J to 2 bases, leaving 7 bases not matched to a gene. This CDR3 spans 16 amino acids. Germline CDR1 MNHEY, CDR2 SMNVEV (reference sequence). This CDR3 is CASTPGLAGITDTQYF. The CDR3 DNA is TGTGCCAGCACCCCTGGACTAGCGGGAATCACAGATACGCAGTATTTT.

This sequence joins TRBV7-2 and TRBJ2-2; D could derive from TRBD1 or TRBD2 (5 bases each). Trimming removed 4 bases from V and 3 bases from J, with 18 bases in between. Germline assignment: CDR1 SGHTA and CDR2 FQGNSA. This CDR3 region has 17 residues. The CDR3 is CASSSQPGRLDTGELFF. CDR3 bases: TGTGCCAGCAGCTCCCAACCGGGACGCCTAGACACCGGGGAGCTGTTTTTT.

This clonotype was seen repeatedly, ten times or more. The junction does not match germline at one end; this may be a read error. CDR3 nucleotides: TGTGCCAGCACTTACGGGGGGAGGACTGAAGCTTTCTTT. Encoded protein: CASTYGGRTEAFF. The genes are TRBV6-2 or TRBV6-3 and TRBJ1-1, with a weak D call TRBD1 (5 bases). CDR1 is MNHEY and CDR2 is SVGEGT in the germline V gene. The CDR3 loop spans 13 amino acids.

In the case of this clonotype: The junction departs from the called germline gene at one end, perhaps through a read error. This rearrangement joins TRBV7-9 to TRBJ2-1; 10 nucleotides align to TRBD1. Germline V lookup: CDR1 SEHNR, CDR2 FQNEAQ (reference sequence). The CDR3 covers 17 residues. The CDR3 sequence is CASRGTGAQILYSEQFF. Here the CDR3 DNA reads TGTGCCAGCAGGGGGACAGGGGCCCAAATTTTATACAGTGAGCAGTTCTTC.

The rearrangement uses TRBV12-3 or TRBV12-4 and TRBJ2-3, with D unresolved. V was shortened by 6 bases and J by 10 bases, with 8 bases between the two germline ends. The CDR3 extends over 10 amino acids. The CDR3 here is CASRDRAQYF. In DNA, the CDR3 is TGTGCCAGCAGGGATCGAGCGCAGTATTTT.

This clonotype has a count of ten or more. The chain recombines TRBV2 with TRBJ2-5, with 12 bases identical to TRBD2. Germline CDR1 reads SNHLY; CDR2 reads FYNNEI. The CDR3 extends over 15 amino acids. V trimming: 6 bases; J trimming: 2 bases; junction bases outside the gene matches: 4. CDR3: CASRETSGGQETQYF. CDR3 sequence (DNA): TGTGCCAGCAGAGAGACTAGCGGGGGACAAGAGACCCAGTACTTC.

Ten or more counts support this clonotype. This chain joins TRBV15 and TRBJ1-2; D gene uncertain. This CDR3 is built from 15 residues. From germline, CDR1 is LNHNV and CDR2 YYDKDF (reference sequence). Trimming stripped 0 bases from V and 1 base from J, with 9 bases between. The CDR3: CATSRDPDNNYGYTF. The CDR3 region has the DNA TGTGCCACCAGCAGAGATCCTGACAATAACTATGGCTACACCTTC. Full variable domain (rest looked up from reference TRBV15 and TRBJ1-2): DAMVIQNPRYQVTQFGKPVTLSCSQTLNHNVMYWYQQKSSQAPKLLFHYYDKDFNNEADTPDNFQSRRPNTSFCFLDIRSPGLGDTAMYLCATSRDPDNNYGYTFGSGTRLTVV.

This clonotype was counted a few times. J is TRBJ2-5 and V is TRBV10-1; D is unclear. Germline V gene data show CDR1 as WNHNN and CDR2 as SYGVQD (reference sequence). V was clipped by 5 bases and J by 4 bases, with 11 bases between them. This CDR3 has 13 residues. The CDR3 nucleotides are TGCGCCAGCAGTAAAACCCTGGGAGAGACCCAGTACTTC. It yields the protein CASSKTLGETQYF.

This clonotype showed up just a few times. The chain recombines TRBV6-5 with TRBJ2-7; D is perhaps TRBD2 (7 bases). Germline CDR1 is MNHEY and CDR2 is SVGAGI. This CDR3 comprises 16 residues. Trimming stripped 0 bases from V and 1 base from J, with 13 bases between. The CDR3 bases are TGTGCCAGCAGTTACTCTGGGGGGGCAGGTTCCTACGAGCAGTACTTC. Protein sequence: CASSYSGGAGSYEQYF.

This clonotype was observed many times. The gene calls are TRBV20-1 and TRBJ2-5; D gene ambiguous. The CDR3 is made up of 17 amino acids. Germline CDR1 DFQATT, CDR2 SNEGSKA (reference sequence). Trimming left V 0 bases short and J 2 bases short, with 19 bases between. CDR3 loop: CSARDVNRIKKQETQYF. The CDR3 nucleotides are TGCAGTGCTAGAGATGTAAACAGAATCAAGAAGCAAGAGACCCAGTACTTC.

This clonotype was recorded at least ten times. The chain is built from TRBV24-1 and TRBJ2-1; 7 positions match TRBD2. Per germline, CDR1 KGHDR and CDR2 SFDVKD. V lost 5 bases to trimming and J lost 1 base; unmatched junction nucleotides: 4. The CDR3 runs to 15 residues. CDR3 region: CATSAPGGSYNEQFF. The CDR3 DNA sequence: TGTGCCACCAGTGCCCCCGGGGGGTCCTACAATGAGCAGTTCTTC.

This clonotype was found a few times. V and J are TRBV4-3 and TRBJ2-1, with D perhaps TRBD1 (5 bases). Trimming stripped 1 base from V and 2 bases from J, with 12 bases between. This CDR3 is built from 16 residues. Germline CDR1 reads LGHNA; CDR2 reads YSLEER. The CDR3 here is CASSQGPRVAYNEQFF. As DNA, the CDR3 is TGCGCCAGCAGCCAAGGTCCCAGGGTAGCCTACAATGAGCAGTTCTTC.

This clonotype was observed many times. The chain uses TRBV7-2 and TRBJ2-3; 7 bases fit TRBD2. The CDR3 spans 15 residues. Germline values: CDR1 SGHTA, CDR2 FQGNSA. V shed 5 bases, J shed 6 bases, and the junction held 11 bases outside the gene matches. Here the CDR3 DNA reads TGTGCCAGCAGCCCTCCCGGACTAGGGATGGATACGCAGTATTTT. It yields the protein CASSPPGLGMDTQYF.

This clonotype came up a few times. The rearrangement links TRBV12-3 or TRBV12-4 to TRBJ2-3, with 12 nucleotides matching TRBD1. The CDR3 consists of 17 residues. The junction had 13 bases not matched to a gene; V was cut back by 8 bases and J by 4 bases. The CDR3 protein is CASSGDAGTGGADTQYF. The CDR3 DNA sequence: TGTGCCAGCTCCGGAGATGCCGGGACAGGGGGCGCAGATACGCAGTATTTT.

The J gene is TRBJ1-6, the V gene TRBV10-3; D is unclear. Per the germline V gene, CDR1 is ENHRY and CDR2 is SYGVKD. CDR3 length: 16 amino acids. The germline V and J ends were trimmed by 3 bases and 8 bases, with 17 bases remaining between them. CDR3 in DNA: TGTGCCATCAGTGACCCGACAAGGAATCTGGATTCACCCCTCCACTTT. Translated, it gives CAISDPTRNLDSPLHF.

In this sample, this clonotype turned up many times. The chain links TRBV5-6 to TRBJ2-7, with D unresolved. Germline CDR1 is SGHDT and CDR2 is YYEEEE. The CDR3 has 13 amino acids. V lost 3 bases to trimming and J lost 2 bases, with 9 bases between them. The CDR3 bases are TGTGCCAGCAGCTCCAGGAAAACCTACGAGCAGTACTTC. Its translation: CASSSRKTYEQYF.

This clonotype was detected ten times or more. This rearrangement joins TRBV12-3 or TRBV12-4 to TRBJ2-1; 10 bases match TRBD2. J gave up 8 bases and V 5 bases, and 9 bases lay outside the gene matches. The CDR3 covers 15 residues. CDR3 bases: TGTGCCAGCAGTACGCAACTAGCGGGGAGGGATGAGCAGTTCTTC. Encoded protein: CASSTQLAGRDEQFF.

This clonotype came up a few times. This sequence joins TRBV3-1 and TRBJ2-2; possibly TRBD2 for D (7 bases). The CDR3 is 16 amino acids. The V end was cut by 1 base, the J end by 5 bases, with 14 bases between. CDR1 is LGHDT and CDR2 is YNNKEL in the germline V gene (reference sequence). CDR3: CASSQAPGEGTGELFF. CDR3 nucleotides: TGTGCCAGCAGCCAAGCGCCAGGGGAGGGGACCGGGGAGCTGTTTTTT.

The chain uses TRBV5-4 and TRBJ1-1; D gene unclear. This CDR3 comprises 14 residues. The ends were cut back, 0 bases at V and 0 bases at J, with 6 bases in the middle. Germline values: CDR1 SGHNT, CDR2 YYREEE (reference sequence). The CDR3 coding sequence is TGTGCCAGCAGCTTGGAGGTCGTGAACACTGAAGCTTTCTTT. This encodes CASSLEVVNTEAFF.

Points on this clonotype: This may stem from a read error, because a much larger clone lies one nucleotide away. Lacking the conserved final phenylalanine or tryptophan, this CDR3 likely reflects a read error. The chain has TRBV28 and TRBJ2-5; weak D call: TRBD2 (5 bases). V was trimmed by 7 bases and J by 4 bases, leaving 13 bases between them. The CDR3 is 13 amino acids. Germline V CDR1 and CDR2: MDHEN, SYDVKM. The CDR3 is CASKAGIRETQYC. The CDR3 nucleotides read TGTGCCAGCAAAGCCGGGATTCGAGAGACCCAGTACTGC.

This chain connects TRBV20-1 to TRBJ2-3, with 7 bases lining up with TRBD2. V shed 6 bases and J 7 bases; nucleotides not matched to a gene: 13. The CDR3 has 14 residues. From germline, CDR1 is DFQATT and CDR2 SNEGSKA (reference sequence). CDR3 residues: CSAIRGGPANTQYF. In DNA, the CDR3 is TGCAGTGCCATACGGGGAGGGCCCGCAAATACGCAGTATTTT.

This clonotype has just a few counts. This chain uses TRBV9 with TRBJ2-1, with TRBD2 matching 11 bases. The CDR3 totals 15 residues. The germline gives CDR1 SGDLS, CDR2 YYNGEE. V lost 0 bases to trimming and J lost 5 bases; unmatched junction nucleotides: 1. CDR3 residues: CASSVVAGGNNEQFF. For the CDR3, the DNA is TGTGCCAGCAGCGTAGTAGCGGGGGGGAACAATGAGCAGTTCTTC.

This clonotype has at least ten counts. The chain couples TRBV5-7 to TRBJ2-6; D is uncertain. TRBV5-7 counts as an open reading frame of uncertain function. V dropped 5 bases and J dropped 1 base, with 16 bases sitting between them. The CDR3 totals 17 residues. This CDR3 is CASSTILQASGANVLTF. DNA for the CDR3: TGTGCCAGCAGTACAATTCTTCAGGCTTCTGGGGCCAACGTCCTGACTTTC.

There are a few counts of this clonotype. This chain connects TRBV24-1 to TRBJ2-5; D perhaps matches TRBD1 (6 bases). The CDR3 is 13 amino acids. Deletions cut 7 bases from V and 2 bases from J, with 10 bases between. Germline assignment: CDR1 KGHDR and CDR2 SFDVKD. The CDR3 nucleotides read TGTGCCACCAGCCTACAGGGACAAGAGACCCAGTACTTC. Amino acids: CATSLQGQETQYF.

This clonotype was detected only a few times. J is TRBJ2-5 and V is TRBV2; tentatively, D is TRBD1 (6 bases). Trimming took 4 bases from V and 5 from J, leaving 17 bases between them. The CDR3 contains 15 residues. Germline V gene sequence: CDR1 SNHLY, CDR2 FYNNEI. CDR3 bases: TGTGCCAGCAGTGGGAGACAGGTTATCTGGGAGACCCAGTACTTC. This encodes CASSGRQVIWETQYF.

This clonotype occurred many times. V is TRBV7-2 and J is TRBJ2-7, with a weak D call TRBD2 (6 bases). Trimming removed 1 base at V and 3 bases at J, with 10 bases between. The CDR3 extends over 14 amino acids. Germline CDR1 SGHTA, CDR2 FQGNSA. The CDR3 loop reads CASSLDGGNYEQYF. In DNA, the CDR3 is TGTGCCAGCAGCTTAGATGGCGGGAACTACGAGCAGTACTTC.